This TCR beta chain originates from a study of shared clonotypes between healthy human individuals. Overall study findings and caveats: The generation probabilities recorded for non-shared clonotypes fell below those of clonotypes shared by all four donors. Sharing across a handful of donors was seen in around 5% of naive CD4 clonotypes.

The germline V gene has CDR1 LNHDA and CDR2 SQIVND (reference sequence). The V end lost 3 bases, the J end lost 0 bases, and 5 bases lay between the germline ends. CDR3 length: 13 amino acids. The protocol was immunoSEQ multiplex PCR, while the TCRdb copy is restricted to in-frame clones and leaves out a portion. The table lists about 2.3 million clones, about 90% of them singletons, with approximately 0.39% in the top ten. Each of the donors was a healthy adult who was HIV-negative and had not had a recent acute infection or vaccination. Partitioning of CD4+ cells yielded a CD45RA+ naive subset and a CD45RA-negative memory subset. Note on this clone: Its antigen is not known.

The material sequenced was naive CD4+ T cells from PBMCs. The subset here: CD45RA+ positively selected. The chain is built from TRBV19 and TRBJ1-1; D remains unclear. This TCR derives from a man aged 18 to 35 in good health. Some clones in this sample may be carry-over from other donors' samples. This chain's CDR3 is CASSIHMNTEAFF. CDR3 nucleotide sequence: TGTGCCAGTAGTATCCACATGAACACTGAAGCTTTCTTT.